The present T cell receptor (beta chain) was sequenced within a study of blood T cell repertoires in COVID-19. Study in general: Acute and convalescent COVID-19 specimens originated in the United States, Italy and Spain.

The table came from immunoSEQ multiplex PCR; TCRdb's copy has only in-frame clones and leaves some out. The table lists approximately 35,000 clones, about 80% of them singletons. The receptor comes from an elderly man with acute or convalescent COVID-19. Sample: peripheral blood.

The CDR3 bases are TGTGCCAGCAGCCCGCAGGGGGCGGGGTACGAGCAGTACTTC. This gives the protein CASSPQGAGYEQYF. The chain recombines TRBV7-6 with TRBJ2-7; 8 bases are a match to TRBD1. CDR3 length: 14 amino acids. CDR1 and CDR2 from the germline V gene are SGHVS and FNYEAQ. V shed 5 bases, J shed 4 bases, and the junction held 7 bases outside the gene matches.